This record covers a single T cell receptor (beta chain). The sample originates from a study of blood T cell repertoires in COVID-19. The protocol was immunoSEQ multiplex PCR, while the TCRdb copy is restricted to in-frame clones and leaves out a portion. The table includes fewer than 350,000 clones, approximately 89% detected once. One Seattle source followed patients from active infection through their disease course. The CDR3 sequence is 13 residues long. V shed 3 bases and J shed 5 bases, with 10 bases lying between them. The germline V gene has CDR1 LGHNA and CDR2 YNFKEQ. This clonotype was sampled from a woman aged 55-70 years with COVID-19, enrolled during active disease. Sequencing was carried out using peripheral blood. The chain joins TRBV4-2 to TRBJ1-1; possibly TRBD1 for D (5 bases). Here the CDR3 DNA reads TGTGCCAGCAGCCAGGACATGGCAACTGAAGCTTTCTTT. It is translated as CASSQDMATEAFF.